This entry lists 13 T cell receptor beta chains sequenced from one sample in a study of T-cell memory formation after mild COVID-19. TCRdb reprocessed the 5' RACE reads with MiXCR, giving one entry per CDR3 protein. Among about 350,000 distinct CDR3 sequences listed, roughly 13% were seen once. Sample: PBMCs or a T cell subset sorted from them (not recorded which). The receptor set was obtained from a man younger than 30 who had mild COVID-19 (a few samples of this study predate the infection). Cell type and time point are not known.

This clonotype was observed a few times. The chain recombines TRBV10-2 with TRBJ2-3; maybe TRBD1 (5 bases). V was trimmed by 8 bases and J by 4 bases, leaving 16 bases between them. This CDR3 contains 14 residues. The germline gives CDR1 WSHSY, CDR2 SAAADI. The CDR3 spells CASSWASRADTQYF. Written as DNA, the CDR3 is TGCGCCAGCTCTTGGGCGAGCAGGGCAGATACGCAGTATTTT.

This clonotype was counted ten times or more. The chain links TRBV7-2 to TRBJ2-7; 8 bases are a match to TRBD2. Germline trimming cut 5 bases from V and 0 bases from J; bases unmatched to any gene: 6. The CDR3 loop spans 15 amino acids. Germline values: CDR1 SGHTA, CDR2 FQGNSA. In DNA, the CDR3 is TGTGCCAGCAGCCCATCTAGCGGGCGCTCCTACGAGCAGTACTTC. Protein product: CASSPSSGRSYEQYF.

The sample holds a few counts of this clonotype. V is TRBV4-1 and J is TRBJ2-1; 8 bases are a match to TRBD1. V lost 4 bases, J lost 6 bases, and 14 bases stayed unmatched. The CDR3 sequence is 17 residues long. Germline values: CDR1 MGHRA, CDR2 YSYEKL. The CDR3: CASSRGTTGVSINEQFF. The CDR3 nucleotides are TGCGCCAGCAGCCGAGGAACGACAGGGGTTTCAATCAATGAGCAGTTCTTC.

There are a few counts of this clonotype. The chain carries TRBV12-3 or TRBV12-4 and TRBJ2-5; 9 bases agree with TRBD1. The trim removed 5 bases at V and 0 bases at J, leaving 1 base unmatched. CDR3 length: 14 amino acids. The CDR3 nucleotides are TGTGCCAGCAGTGGGACAGGGTACCAAGAGACCCAGTACTTC. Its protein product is CASSGTGYQETQYF.

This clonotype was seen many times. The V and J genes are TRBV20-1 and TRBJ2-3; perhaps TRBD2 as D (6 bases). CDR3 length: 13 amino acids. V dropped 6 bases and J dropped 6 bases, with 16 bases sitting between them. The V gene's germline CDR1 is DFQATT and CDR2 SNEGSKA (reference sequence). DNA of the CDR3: TGCAGTGCCCGGGACTGGCTAATGGATACGCAGTATTTT. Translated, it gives CSARDWLMDTQYF.

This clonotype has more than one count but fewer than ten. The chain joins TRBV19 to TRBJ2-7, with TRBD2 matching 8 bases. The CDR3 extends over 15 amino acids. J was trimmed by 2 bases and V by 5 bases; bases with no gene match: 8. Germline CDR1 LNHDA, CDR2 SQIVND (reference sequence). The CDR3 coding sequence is TGTGCCAGTAGTGTTAGCGGGGCGTCCGCCTACGAGCAGTACTTC. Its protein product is CASSVSGASAYEQYF.

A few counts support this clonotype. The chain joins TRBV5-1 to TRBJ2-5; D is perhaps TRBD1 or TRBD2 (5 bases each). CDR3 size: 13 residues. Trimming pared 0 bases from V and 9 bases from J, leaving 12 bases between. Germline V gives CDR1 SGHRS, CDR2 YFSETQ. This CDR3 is CASSLAGPSAQYF. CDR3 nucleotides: TGCGCCAGCAGCTTGGCGGGGCCGTCGGCCCAGTACTTC.

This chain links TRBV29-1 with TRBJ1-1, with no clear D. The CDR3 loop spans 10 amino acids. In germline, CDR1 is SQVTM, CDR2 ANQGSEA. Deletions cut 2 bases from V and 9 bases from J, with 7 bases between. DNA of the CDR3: TGCAGCGTTGAACCCTCCAAAGCTTTCTTT. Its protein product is CSVEPSKAFF. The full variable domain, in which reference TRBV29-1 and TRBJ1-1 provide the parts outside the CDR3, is SAVISQKPSRDICQRGTSLTIQCQVDSQVTMMFWYRQQPGQSLTLIATANQGSEATYESGFVIDKFPISRPNLTFSTLTVSNMSPEDSSIYLCSVEPSKAFFGQGTRLTVV.

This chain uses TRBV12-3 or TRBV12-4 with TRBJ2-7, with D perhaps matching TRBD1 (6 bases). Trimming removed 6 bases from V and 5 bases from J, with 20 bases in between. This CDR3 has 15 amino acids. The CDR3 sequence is CASSSTRGRLDEQYF. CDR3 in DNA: TGTGCCAGCAGCTCGACCAGGGGCCGTCTGGACGAGCAGTACTTC.

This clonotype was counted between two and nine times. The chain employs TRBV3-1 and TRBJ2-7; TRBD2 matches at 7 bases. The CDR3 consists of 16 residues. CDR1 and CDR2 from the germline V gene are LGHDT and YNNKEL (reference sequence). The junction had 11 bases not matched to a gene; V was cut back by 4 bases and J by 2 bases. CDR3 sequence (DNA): TGTGCCAGCAGCCCCCCACGGGCTAGCGGAACCTACGAGCAGTACTTC. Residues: CASSPPRASGTYEQYF.

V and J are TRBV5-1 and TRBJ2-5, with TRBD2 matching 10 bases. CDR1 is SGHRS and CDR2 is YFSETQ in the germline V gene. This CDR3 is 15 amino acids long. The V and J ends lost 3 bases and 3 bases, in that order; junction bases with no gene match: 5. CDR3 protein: CASSSTGTSEETQYF. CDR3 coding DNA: TGCGCCAGCAGCTCTACCGGGACTAGCGAAGAGACCCAGTACTTC.

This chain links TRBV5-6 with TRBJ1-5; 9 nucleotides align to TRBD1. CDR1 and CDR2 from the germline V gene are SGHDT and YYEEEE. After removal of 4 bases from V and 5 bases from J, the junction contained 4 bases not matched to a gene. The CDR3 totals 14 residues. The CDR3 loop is CASSRWTGDQPQHF. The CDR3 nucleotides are TGTGCCAGCAGCCGGTGGACAGGGGATCAGCCCCAGCATTTT.

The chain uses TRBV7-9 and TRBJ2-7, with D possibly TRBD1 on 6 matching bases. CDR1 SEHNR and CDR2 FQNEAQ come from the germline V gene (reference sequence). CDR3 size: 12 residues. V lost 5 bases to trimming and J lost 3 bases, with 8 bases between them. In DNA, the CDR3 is TGTGCCAGCAGCGGGACATACTACGAGCAGTACTTC. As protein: CASSGTYYEQYF.